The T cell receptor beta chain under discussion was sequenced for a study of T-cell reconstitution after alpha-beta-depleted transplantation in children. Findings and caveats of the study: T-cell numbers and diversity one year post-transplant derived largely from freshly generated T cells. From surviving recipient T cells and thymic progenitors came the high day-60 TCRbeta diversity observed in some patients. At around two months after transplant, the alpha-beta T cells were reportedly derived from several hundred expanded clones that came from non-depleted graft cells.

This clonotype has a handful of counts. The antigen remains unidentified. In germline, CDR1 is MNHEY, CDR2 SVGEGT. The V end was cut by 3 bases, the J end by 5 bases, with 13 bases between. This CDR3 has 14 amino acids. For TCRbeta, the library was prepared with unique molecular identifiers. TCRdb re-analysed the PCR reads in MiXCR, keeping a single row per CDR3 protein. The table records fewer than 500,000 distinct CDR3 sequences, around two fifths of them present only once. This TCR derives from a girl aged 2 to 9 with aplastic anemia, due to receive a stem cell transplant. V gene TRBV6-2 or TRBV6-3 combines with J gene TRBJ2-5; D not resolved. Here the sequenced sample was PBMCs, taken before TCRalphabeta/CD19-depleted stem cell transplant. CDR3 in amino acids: CASSYDREIETQYF. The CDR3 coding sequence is TGTGCCAGCAGTTATGATAGGGAAATCGAGACCCAGTACTTC.